The present entry profiles one T cell receptor beta chain with its context. This clonotype was detected many times. It has no known antigen specificity. No much larger clone is present one base from it, and per-base qualities are unavailable. The meaning of the sample's time point label: blood at routine non-recurrence follow-up after resection. TCR sequencing used whole RNA extracted from tumor and nontumor lung tissue, or from cryopreserved PBMC samples, without cell sorting. Only patients with enough RNA available from two or more tumor regions were chosen for TCR sequencing. The sample belongs to a study of spatial heterogeneity in lung cancer (dated by TCRdb to about 2019). For the study in its entirety: Donors were around 69 patients with early-stage, untreated non-small cell lung cancer from the lung TRACERx cohort. In the raw uncorrected reads, each unique combination of TCR and UMI appeared more than ten times on average. Beta-chain transcripts were consistently detected in greater numbers than alpha-chain transcripts, which likely reflected higher beta-chain transcript abundance. Follow-up PBMC samples were sequenced whenever available, with the median time to follow-up being around 2 years after resection. Both alpha and beta chains were TCR-sequenced in a few hundred tumor regions, roughly 70 matched nontumor lung samples and approximately 50 PBMC samples obtained at surgery. In non-small cell lung cancer, the study quantitatively compared TCR alpha and beta repertoires across several tumor regions, matched nontumor lung, and blood. The study linked features of the TCR repertoire to counts of nonsynonymous mutations, which were determined by whole-exome sequencing of tumor tissue. Study-wide findings and limitations: Ubiquitous expanded tumor TCRs were found in blood more often at tumor resection than at routine follow-up. Only 14 patients were included in comparisons of baseline and follow-up blood repertoires. Confirming at a functional level the hypothesis that regional TCRs recognize regional mutations was considered to require additional single-cell paired TCR alpha and beta sequencing.

The library was built by means of 5' RACE. Instrument used: NextSeq 500. The TCR library protocol attached a unique molecular identifier to each TCR cDNA molecule to allow correction of PCR and sequencing errors. On the authors' methods: TCR identification, UMI-based error correction and CDR3 extraction were performed with Decombinator tools. Expanded TCRs were defined as those above a frequency of 2 per 1,000, corresponding to the top 1% of the tumor frequency distribution. Renyi diversity was calculated using the R vegan package after each repertoire was subsampled 100 times to 5,000 TCRs. CDR3 similarity networks were built from amino acid triplet string-kernel similarity, with CDR3s being connected when pairwise similarity was above 0.82. Through fastp at Q25 and MiXCR, TCRdb rebuilt clones from the public reads, retaining in-frame beta chains. Rows are unified per CDR3 protein, each entry keeping the most common DNA and genes. The V and J calls, along with clone size, are taken from TCRdb and not from the paper's own processing. The sample records fewer than 60,000 distinct CDR3 sequences, roughly 8.1% of which are singletons. The ten largest account for less than 45% of the sample.

Via the germline V gene, CDR1 is ENHRY and CDR2 SYGVKD. V was cut back by 10 bases and J by 5 bases, leaving a gap of 16 bases between them. Counted from cysteine to phenylalanine, this CDR3 has 13 amino acids. Of the read, only the CDR3 DNA is kept; its 39 bases are in frame from base 1. This sample comprised PBMCs, obtained at follow-up. The clonotype was recovered from a female donor with early-stage non-small cell lung cancer. The chain couples TRBV10-3 to TRBJ2-3; the D gene is unclear. CDR3 reads: CATGPGAGDTQYF. The DNA reads as follows: TGTGCCACCGGACCGGGCGCAGGAGATACGCAGTATTTT.